Listed here are 24 T cell receptor beta chains from one sample, sequenced in a study of blood T cell repertoires in COVID-19. Repertoires were generated with immunoSEQ multiplex PCR, while TCRdb's copy carries only in-frame clones and drops some. The table shows 320,000 or so clones, with 75% to 90% occurring only once. Sequencing was performed on PBMCs or T cells enriched from blood (not recorded which). These receptors all stem from a woman aged 25 to 39 who had been exposed to COVID-19.

The chain employs TRBV30 and TRBJ2-6, with D maybe TRBD1 (6 bases). This CDR3 is built from 16 residues. The germline V gene has CDR1 GTSNPN and CDR2 SVGIG (reference sequence). V was clipped by 5 bases and J by 1 base, with 15 bases between them. Written as DNA, the CDR3 is TGTGCCTGGGGAACGAAACAGGGATCTGGGGCCAACGTCCTGACTTTC. It is translated as CAWGTKQGSGANVLTF.

The CDR3 region has the DNA TGTGCCAGCAGCCTGACTACCTCCGGGACAGGGAAGGGGGAGCTGTTTTTT. It codes for CASSLTTSGTGKGELFF. This chain connects TRBV6-2 or TRBV6-3 to TRBJ2-2, with TRBD1 matching over 9 bases. V trimming: 6 bases; J trimming: 8 bases; junction bases outside the gene matches: 16. The CDR3 covers 17 residues. CDR1 MNHEY and CDR2 SVGEGT come from the germline V gene.

This clone was recorded once. The chain carries TRBV30 and TRBJ2-1; D might be TRBD2 (6 bases). Trimming shortened V by 0 bases and J by 1 base, and 10 bases separated the two germline ends. From germline, CDR1 is GTSNPN and CDR2 SVGIG (reference sequence). The CDR3 totals 15 residues. As DNA, the CDR3 is TGTGCCTGGAGTGTAAGCCGGGGGTCCTACAATGAGCAGTTCTTC. This sequence encodes CAWSVSRGSYNEQFF.

The chain links TRBV4-1 to TRBJ2-1; 7 bases align to TRBD2. The J segment lost 8 bases and the V segment lost 1 base, leaving 11 bases of the junction unmatched. The CDR3 loop spans 16 amino acids. Germline CDR1 and CDR2: MGHRA and YSYEKL. In DNA, the CDR3 is TGCGCCAGCAGCCAAGTGAAGGCTAGCGGTATTCATGAGCAGTTCTTC. Translating gives CASSQVKASGIHEQFF.

This chain links TRBV7-8 with TRBJ1-6; no clear D gene. The CDR3 runs 18 residues. V was pared by 2 bases and J by 0 bases, with 14 bases between. In germline, CDR1 is SGHVS, CDR2 FQNEAQ. This chain's CDR3 is CASSLSYLASSYNSPLHF. The DNA of the CDR3 is TGTGCCAGCAGCTTATCTTATCTAGCGAGCTCCTATAATTCACCCCTCCACTTT.

The CDR3 loop is CASSFTGGSYEQYF. The CDR3, as DNA: TGTGCCAGCAGCTTTACAGGTGGTTCCTACGAGCAGTACTTC. V is TRBV7-9 and J is TRBJ2-7; possible D gene TRBD1, 5 bases. The germline V and J ends were trimmed by 3 bases and 1 base, with 10 bases remaining between them. This CDR3 is 14 amino acids long. CDR1 and CDR2 (germline): SEHNR, FQNEAQ (reference sequence).

The gene calls are TRBV5-5 and TRBJ2-5; weak D call: TRBD1 (6 bases). Germline V gives CDR1 SGHKS, CDR2 YYEKEE (reference sequence). This CDR3 comprises 14 residues. Deletions cut 4 bases from V and 3 bases from J, with 13 bases between. The CDR3 DNA reads as TGTGCCAGCAGCATGGGGGCAGGGGAAGAGACCCAGTACTTC. Encoded protein: CASSMGAGEETQYF.

A word on this clone: This sample also contains other DNA sequences that code for the same CDR3. The chain recombines TRBV30 with TRBJ1-2; 8 nucleotides agree with TRBD1. The junction had 5 bases not matched to a gene; V was cut back by 3 bases and J by 5 bases. Germline CDR1 GTSNPN, CDR2 SVGIG (reference sequence). CDR3 length equals 13 residues. CDR3 region: CAWSETGEYGYTF. In nucleotides, the CDR3 is TGTGCCTGGAGCGAGACAGGGGAATATGGCTACACCTTC.

The chain employs TRBV2 and TRBJ1-2; D unresolved. This CDR3 is 13 amino acids long. The V gene lost 6 bases and the J gene lost 7 bases, with 15 bases spanning the gap. CDR1 and CDR2 from the germline V gene are SNHLY and FYNNEI. The DNA for the CDR3 is TGTGCCAGCAGAGACGACGTTATAGCTGGCTACACCTTC. Translating it yields CASRDDVIAGYTF.

Details on this clone: The junction differs from germline at one of its ends, possibly a read error. The genes are TRBV15 and TRBJ1-1; the match to TRBD1 covers 7 bases. The CDR3 runs 15 residues. CDR1 and CDR2 from the germline V gene are LNHNV and YYDKDF (reference sequence). CDR3 sequence reads: CATSGEQGTDTEAFF. CDR3 nucleotides: TGTGCCACCAGCGGAGAACAGGGGACCGACACTGAAGCTTTCTTT.

V is TRBV28 and J is TRBJ1-5, with 8 bases aligning to TRBD1. The trim removed 5 bases at V and 3 bases at J, leaving 9 bases unmatched. The CDR3 loop spans 16 amino acids. CDR1 and CDR2 (germline): MDHEN, SYDVKM. In nucleotides, the CDR3 is TGTGCCAGCAGTCCAAGGACAGGGTGGCCCAATCAGCCCCAGCATTTT. Protein: CASSPRTGWPNQPQHF.

The CDR3 nucleotides are TGTGCCTGGGAGTCACCGGAGACAGGGGGCTATGGCTACACCTTC. This translates into CAWESPETGGYGYTF. This chain uses TRBV30 with TRBJ1-2; 9 bases match TRBD1. The V gene end was trimmed by 5 bases and the J gene end by 4 bases; junction bases not matched to a gene: 11. The germline V gene encodes CDR1 GTSNPN and CDR2 SVGIG (reference sequence). The CDR3 extends over 15 amino acids.

CDR3 in amino acids: CASSQESGTLNQPQHF. The CDR3 DNA sequence: TGTGCCAGCAGCCAAGAAAGCGGGACGTTAAATCAGCCCCAGCATTTT. The rearrangement joins TRBV3-1 (or the pseudogene TRBV3-2) to TRBJ1-5, with D possibly matching TRBD1 (5 bases). V was cut by 0 bases and J by 4 bases, with 13 bases left in between. Germline lookup yields CDR1 LGHDT and CDR2 YNNKEL (reference sequence). The CDR3 covers 16 residues.

The chain carries TRBV10-3 and TRBJ2-7, with a possible D match to TRBD1 (6 bases). In germline, CDR1 is ENHRY, CDR2 SYGVKD. CDR3 size: 15 residues. V was pared by 0 bases and J by 3 bases, with 12 bases between. For the CDR3, the DNA is TGTGCCATCAGTGAGTCAACCGGACAGTTCTACGAGCAGTACTTC. Residues: CAISESTGQFYEQYF.

The V gene is TRBV7-2, the J gene TRBJ1-2; no clear D gene. Germline loops: CDR1 SGHTA, CDR2 FQGNSA. The CDR3 length is 9 residues. V was cut by 6 bases and J by 9 bases, with 5 bases left in between. The CDR3 sequence: CASSQSYTF. In DNA, the CDR3 is TGTGCCAGCAGTCAGAGCTACACCTTC.

Only one count was recorded for this clone. Other DNA variants within this sample encode the same CDR3. The chain is built from TRBV5-1 and TRBJ1-3, with a possible D match to TRBD1 (6 bases). The CDR3 extends over 14 amino acids. Per germline, CDR1 SGHRS and CDR2 YFSETQ. Trimming took off 2 bases at V and 0 bases at J, with 6 bases between the two ends. CDR3 sequence reads: CASSLGGSGNTIYF. The CDR3 DNA reads TGCGCCAGCAGCTTAGGGGGCTCTGGAAACACCATATATTTT.

The rearrangement joins TRBV7-2 to TRBJ2-7; TRBD2 agrees at 12 bases. CDR3 length equals 15 residues. J gave up 3 bases and V 5 bases, and 5 bases lay outside the gene matches. Germline assignment: CDR1 SGHTA and CDR2 FQGNSA. The CDR3 region is CASSKTSGRRYEQYF. The CDR3 DNA reads as TGTGCCAGCAGCAAGACTAGCGGGAGACGCTACGAGCAGTACTTC.

V is TRBV11-3 and J is TRBJ2-7; 7 nucleotides agree with TRBD2. This CDR3 is 15 amino acids long. Germline V lookup: CDR1 SGHNT, CDR2 YENEEA. V lost 4 bases to trimming and J lost 7 bases; unmatched junction nucleotides: 13. The CDR3 loop reads CASSSVAGRSGEQYF. The CDR3 DNA follows: TGTGCCAGCAGCTCCGTAGCGGGCAGGTCAGGGGAGCAGTACTTC.

This clone was detected a few times. CDR3 sequence (DNA): TGTGCCACCAGGACAGGCGAAGGGAGTGGCTACACCTTC. Amino acid sequence: CATRTGEGSGYTF. J is TRBJ1-2 and V is TRBV6-4; the match to TRBD1 covers 7 bases. Germline-derived CDR1 and CDR2 are MRHNA and SNTAGT. The junction had 12 bases not matched to a gene; V was cut back by 10 bases and J by 7 bases. The CDR3 is 13 amino acids.

This chain uses TRBV25-1 with TRBJ2-1, with 7 bases that match TRBD1. The junction had 5 bases not matched to a gene; V was cut back by 3 bases and J by 12 bases. The CDR3 has 12 residues. From germline, CDR1 is MGHDK and CDR2 SYGVNS. The CDR3 region is CASSDNRGVQFF. In DNA, the CDR3 is TGTGCCAGCAGTGACAACAGGGGTGTGCAGTTCTTC. Full variable domain (missing parts from reference TRBV25-1 and TRBJ2-1): EADIYQTPRYLVIGTGKKITLECSQTMGHDKMYWYQQDPGMELHLIHYSYGVNSTEKGDLSSESTVSRIRTEHFPLTLESARPSHTSQYLCASSDNRGVQFFGPGTRLTVL.

The rearrangement joins TRBV19 to TRBJ2-1; 10 bases match TRBD2. Looked up from germline, CDR1 is LNHDA and CDR2 is SQIVND (reference sequence). This CDR3 spans 15 amino acids. The J segment lost 5 bases and the V segment lost 1 base, leaving 2 bases of the junction unmatched. This CDR3 is CASSIVTSGNNEQFF. The DNA for the CDR3 is TGTGCCAGTAGTATAGTCACTAGCGGGAACAATGAGCAGTTCTTC.

The chain combines TRBV30 with TRBJ1-3, with D unclear. V shed 2 bases and J shed 2 bases, with 13 bases lying between them. Per the germline V gene, CDR1 is GTSNPN and CDR2 is SVGIG (reference sequence). CDR3 length equals 15 residues. DNA for the CDR3: TGTGCCTGGAGTATAGGAGTTTCCCCTGGAAACACCATATATTTT. The encoded protein is CAWSIGVSPGNTIYF.

The V gene is TRBV29-1, the J gene TRBJ1-2; D possibly corresponds to TRBD1 (6 bases). CDR3 length: 12 residues. Trimming removed 7 bases from V and 6 bases from J, with 15 bases in between. CDR1 is SQVTM, CDR2 ANQGSEA, per germline. CDR3 DNA: TGCAGCGGCGCAACAGGGATGAATGGCTACACCTTC. It is translated as CSGATGMNGYTF.

The genes are TRBV7-9 and TRBJ1-4; 7 positions match TRBD1. CDR1 is SEHNR and CDR2 is FQNEAQ in the germline V gene (reference sequence). The CDR3 contains 15 residues. After removal of 5 bases from V and 8 bases from J, the junction contained 11 bases not matched to a gene. The chain's CDR3 is CASSHDREGGEKLFF. In nucleotides, the CDR3 is TGTGCCAGCAGCCACGACAGGGAAGGTGGCGAAAAACTGTTTTTT.